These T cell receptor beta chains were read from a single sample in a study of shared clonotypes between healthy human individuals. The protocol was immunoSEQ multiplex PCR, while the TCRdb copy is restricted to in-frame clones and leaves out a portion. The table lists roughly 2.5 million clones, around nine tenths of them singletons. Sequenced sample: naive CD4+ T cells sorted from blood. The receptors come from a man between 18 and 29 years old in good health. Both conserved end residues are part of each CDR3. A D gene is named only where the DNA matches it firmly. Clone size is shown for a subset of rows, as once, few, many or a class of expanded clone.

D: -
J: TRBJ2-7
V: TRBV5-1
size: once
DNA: TGCGCCAGCAGCGTCGGTCCCCGGGGCTACGAGCAGTACTTC
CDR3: CASSVGPRGYEQYF

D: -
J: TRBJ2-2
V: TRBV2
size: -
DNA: TGTGCCAGCAGTGTTGGGGGGATCGGGGAGCTGTTTTTT
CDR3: CASSVGGIGELFF

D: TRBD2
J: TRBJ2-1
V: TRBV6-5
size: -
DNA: TGTGCCAGCACCACTTTAGCGGGGTACAATGAGCAGTTCTTC
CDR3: CASTTLAGYNEQFF

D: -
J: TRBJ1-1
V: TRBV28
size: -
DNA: TGTGCCAGCAGCCTCCCCGCGGGTAATGAAGCTTTCTTT
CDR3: CASSLPAGNEAFF

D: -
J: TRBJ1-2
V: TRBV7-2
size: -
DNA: TGTGCCAGCAGCTTTTATTACGGGGAAAGTGGCTACACCTTC
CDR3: CASSFYYGESGYTF

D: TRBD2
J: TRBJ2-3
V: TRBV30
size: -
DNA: TGTGCCTGGAGAATTAGCGGGGCTCCCACAGATACGCAGTATTTT
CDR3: CAWRISGAPTDTQYF

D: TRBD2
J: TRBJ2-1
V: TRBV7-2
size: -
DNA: TGTGCCAGCAGCTTAGTAGCGGGAGTCTACAATGAGCAGTTCTTC
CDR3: CASSLVAGVYNEQFF

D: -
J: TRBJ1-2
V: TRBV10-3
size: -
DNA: TGTGCCATCAGTGATTGGCCCTTAGTTCGATTC
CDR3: CAISDWPLVRF

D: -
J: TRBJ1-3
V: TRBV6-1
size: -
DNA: TGTGCCACAGCCCCAGGACTTAACTCTGGAAACACCATATATTTT
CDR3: CATAPGLNSGNTIYF

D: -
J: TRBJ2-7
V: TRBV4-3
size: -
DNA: TGCGCCAGCAGCCAAGAGGTAGGACCTTACGAGCAGTACTTC
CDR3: CASSQEVGPYEQYF

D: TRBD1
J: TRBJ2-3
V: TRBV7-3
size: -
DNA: TGTGCCAGCAGCATTAGGGGGCGGAGCACAGATACGCAGTATTTT
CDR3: CASSIRGRSTDTQYF

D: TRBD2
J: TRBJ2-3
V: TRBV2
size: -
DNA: TGTGCCAGCAGACTAGCGGGACAGGTTCCGACAGATACGCAGTATTTT
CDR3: CASRLAGQVPTDTQYF

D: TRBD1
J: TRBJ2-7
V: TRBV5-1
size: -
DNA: TGCGCCAGCAGCTTGGGGGACAGGGTCAGCTCCTACGAGCAGTACTTC
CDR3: CASSLGDRVSSYEQYF

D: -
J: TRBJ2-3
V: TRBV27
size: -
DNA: TGTGCCAGCAGTTTATGGCTTGGACACAGACCAGATACGCAGTATTTT
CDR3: CASSLWLGHRPDTQYF

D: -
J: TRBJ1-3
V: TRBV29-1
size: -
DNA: TGCAGCGCGGACGGAAACTCTGGAAACACCATATATTTT
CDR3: CSADGNSGNTIYF

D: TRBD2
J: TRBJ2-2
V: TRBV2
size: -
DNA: TGTGCCAGCAGTCGACTAGCGGGGCCTAACACCGGGGAGCTGTTTTTT
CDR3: CASSRLAGPNTGELFF

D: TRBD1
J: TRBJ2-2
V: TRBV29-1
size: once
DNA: TGCAGCGTTGGGACAGGGAAGAACACCGGGGAGCTGTTTTTT
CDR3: CSVGTGKNTGELFF

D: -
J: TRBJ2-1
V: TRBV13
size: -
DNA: TGTGCCAGCAGCTTAGAAGTAGGAGGGGGGGCCTACAATGAGCAGTTCTTC
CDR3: CASSLEVGGGAYNEQFF

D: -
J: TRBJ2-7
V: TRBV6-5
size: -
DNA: TGTGCCAGCAGTTACGAGTCAGCGTCCGAGCAGTACTTC
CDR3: CASSYESASEQYF

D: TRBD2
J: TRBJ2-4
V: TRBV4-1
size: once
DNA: TGCGCCAGCAGCCCAGGACTAGCGGGGGGGCGTGCCAAAAACATTCAGTACTTC
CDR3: CASSPGLAGGRAKNIQYF

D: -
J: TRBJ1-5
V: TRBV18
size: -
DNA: TGTGCCAGCTCACCACCATCGTGGGGGGGAGGCCAGCCCCAGCATTTT
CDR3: CASSPPSWGGGQPQHF

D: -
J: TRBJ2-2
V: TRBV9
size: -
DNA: TGTGCCAGCAGCGGGGGGAGTAACACCGGGGAGCTGTTTTTT
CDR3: CASSGGSNTGELFF

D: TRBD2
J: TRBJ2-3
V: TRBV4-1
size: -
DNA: TGCGCCAGCAGCCAAGACCAAGCGGGGCGAGATACGCAGTATTTT
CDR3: CASSQDQAGRDTQYF

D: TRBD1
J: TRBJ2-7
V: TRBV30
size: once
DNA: TGTGCCTGGAGTGTACAGGGGAGGACAGGGAACTACGAGCAGTACTTC
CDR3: CAWSVQGRTGNYEQYF

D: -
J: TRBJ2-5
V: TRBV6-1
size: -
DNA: TGTGCCAGCAGCAGGGGTCACCAAGAGACCCAGTACTTC
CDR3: CASSRGHQETQYF

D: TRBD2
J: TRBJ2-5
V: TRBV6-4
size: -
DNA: TGTGCCAGCAGTGAGGTAGCGGGGGGCCTCGAGACCCAGTACTTC
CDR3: CASSEVAGGLETQYF

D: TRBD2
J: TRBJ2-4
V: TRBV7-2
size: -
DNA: TGTGCCAGCAGCGCTAGCGGGACCAAAAACATTCAGTACTTC
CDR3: CASSASGTKNIQYF

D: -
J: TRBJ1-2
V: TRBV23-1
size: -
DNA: TGCGCCAGCAGTCGAATCAGGATCTATGGCTACACCTTC
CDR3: CASSRIRIYGYTF

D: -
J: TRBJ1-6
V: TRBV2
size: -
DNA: TGTGCCAGCAGTGAACTCGGGGGAGATTCACCCCTCCACTTT
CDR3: CASSELGGDSPLHF

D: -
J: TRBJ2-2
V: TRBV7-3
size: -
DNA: TGTGCCAGCAGCTTAACCCCGACTCAGGCCGGGGAGCTGTTTTTT
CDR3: CASSLTPTQAGELFF

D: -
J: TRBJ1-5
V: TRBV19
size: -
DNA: TGTGCCAGTAGAACACTACAGAATAGCAATCAGCCCCAGCATTTT
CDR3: CASRTLQNSNQPQHF

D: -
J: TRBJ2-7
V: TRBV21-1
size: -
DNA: TGTGCCAGCAGCAAAGCGACGGGACTAGCGAGCGAGCAGTACTTC
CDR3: CASSKATGLASEQYF

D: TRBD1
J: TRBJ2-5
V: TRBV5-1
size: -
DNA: TGCGCCAGCAGCTTTACCCTGGACAGGGTGCTCGGGACCCAGTACTTC
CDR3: CASSFTLDRVLGTQYF

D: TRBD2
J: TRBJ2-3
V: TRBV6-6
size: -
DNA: TGTGCCAGCAGCGGGACTAGCGGGGGGAGCACAGATACGCAGTATTTT
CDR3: CASSGTSGGSTDTQYF

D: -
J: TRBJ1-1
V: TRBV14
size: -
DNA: TGTGCCAGCAGCTTGATTTCCAGGAACACTGAAGCTTTCTTT
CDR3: CASSLISRNTEAFF

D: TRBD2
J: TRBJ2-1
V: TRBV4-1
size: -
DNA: TGCGCCAGCAGCCATGAAGCGGGGGGGCGGGTCTTC
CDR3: CASSHEAGGRVF

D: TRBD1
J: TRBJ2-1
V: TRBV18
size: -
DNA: TGTGCCAGCTCACCCCCCGGGACAGGGCTATACAATGAGCAGTTCTTC
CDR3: CASSPPGTGLYNEQFF

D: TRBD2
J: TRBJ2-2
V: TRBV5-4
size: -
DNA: TGTGCCAGCAGCTTGACGGTGTCTAGCGGGGCCGGGGAGCTGTTTTTT
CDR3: CASSLTVSSGAGELFF

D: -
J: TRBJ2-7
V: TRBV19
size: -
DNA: TGTGCCAGTAGTAGTTGGGAAGGCTCCTACGAGCAGTACTTC
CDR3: CASSSWEGSYEQYF

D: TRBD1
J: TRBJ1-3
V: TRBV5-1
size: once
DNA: TGCGCCAGCAGCAACGAGGGGGCGCGTGGAAACACCATATATTTT
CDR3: CASSNEGARGNTIYF

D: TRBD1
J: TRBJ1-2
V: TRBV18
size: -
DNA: TGTGCCAGCTCACCGGACAGGGGCCCTTATGGCTACACCTTC
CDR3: CASSPDRGPYGYTF